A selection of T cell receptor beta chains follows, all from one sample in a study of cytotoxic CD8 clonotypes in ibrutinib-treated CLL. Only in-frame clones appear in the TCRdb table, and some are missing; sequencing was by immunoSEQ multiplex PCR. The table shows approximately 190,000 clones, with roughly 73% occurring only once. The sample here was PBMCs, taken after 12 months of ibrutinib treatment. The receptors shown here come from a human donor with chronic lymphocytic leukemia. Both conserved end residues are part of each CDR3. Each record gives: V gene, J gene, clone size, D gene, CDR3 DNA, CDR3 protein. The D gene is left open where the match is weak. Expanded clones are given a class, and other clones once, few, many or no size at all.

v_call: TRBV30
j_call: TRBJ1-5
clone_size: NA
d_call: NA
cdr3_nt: TGTGCCTGGAGTGTGGGGGCCTCGGGTAATCAGCCCCAGCATTTT
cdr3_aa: CAWSVGASGNQPQHF

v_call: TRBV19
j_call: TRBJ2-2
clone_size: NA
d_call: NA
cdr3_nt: TGTGCCAGTAGTATGAACACCGGGGAGCTGTTTTTT
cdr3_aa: CASSMNTGELFF

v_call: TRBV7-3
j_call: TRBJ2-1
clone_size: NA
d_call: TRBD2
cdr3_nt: TGTGCCAGCAGCTTCTCGGGGGGGCACAATGAGCAGTTCTTC
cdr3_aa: CASSFSGGHNEQFF

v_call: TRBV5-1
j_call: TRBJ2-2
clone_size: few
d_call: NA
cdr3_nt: TGCGCCAGCGGCCGGACAAACCTTAACACCGGGGAGCTGTTTTTT
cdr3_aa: CASGRTNLNTGELFF

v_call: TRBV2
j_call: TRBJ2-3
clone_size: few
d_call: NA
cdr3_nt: TGTGCCAGCACAGCTCGGCCTCGACCCACAGATACGCAGTATTTT
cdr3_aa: CASTARPRPTDTQYF

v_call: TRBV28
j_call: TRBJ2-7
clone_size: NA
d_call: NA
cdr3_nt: TGTGCCAGCAGTTTACCGGCTTGGGGGGATGCAGAACCCTCCTACGAGCAGTACTTC
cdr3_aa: CASSLPAWGDAEPSYEQYF

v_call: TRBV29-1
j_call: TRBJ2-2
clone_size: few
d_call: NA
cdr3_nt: TGCAGCGTGTCTAGGATGGGTCACACCGGGGAGCTGTTTTTT
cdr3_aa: CSVSRMGHTGELFF

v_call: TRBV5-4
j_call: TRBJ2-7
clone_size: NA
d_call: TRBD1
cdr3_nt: TGTGCCAGCAGCGTTGGGACAGGTGATTACGAGCAGTACTTC
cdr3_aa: CASSVGTGDYEQYF

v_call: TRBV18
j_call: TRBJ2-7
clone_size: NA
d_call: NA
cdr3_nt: TGTGCCAGCTCACCACCGGCTGACTCCTACGAGCAGTACTTC
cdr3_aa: CASSPPADSYEQYF

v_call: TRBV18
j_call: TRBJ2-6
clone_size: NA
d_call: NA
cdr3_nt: TGTGCCAGCTCACGAGACCAGACAGGTAATGATTCTGGGGCCAACGTCCTGACTTTC
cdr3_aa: CASSRDQTGNDSGANVLTF

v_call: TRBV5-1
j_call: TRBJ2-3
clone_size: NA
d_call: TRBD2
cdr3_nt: TGCGCCTCGAGCGGGGGTGCTAGCACAGATACGCAGTATTTT
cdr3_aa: CASSGGASTDTQYF

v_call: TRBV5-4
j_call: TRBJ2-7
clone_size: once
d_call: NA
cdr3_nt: TGTGCCAGCAGCTCCCCGGGACCCGCTACGGAGCAGTACTTC
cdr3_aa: CASSSPGPATEQYF

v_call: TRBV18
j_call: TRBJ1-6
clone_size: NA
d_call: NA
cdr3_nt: TGTGCCAGCTCACCAACGCAGGATTCACCCCTCCACTTT
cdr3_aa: CASSPTQDSPLHF

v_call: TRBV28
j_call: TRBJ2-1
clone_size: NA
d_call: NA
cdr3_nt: TGTGCCAGCAGTTTAGGAGGGGGGAACTACAATGAGCAGTTCTTC
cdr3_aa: CASSLGGGNYNEQFF

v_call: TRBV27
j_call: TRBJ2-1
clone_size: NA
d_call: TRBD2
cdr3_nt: TGTGCCAGCAGTTTAAGCGGGAAGGAGGTTAATAATGAGCAGTTCTTC
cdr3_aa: CASSLSGKEVNNEQFF

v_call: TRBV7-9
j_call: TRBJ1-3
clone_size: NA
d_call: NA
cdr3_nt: TGTGCCAGCAGCTCAAATACCTTAGCTGGAAACACCATATATTTT
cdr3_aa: CASSSNTLAGNTIYF

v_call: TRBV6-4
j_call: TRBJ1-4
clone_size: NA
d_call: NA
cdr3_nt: TGTGCCAGCAGTGGTTACAGATCAACTAATGAAAAACTGTTTTTT
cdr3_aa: CASSGYRSTNEKLFF

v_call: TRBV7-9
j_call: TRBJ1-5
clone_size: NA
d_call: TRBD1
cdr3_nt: TGTGCCAGCAGCCCCCAGGGGGCGAACAATCAGCCCCAGCATTTT
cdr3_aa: CASSPQGANNQPQHF

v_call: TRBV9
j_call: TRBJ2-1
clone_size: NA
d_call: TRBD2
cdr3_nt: TGTGCCAGCAGCGTCTACGGGGGGGCCCTTTATGAGCAGTTCTTC
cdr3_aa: CASSVYGGALYEQFF

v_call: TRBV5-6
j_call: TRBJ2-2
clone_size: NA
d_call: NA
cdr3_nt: TGTGCCAGCAGCCTGATGACAGGAGTGAGCGGGGAGCTGTTTTTT
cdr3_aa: CASSLMTGVSGELFF

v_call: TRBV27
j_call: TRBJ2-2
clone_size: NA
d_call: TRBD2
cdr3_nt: TGTGCCAGCAGTTTTTTTAGCGGGGGGATCACCGGGGAGCTGTTTTTT
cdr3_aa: CASSFFSGGITGELFF

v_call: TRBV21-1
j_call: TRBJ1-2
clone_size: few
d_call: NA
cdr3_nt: TGTGCCAGCGGGACGGCGTCGTGGGATAACTATGGCTACACCTTC
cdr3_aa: CASGTASWDNYGYTF

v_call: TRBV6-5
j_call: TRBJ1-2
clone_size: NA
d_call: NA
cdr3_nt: TGTGCCAGCAGAACCGAGGACCGAGCTAACTATGGCTACACCTTC
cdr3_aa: CASRTEDRANYGYTF

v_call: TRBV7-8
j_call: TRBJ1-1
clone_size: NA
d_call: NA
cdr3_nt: TGTGCCAGCAGCCCTCGGGGAAGGGCTGAAGCTTTCTTT
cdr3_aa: CASSPRGRAEAFF

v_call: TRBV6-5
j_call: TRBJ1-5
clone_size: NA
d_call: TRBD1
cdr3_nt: TGTGCCAGCAGTGTGGGACAGGGAGTTGGGCAGCCCCAGCATTTT
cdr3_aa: CASSVGQGVGQPQHF

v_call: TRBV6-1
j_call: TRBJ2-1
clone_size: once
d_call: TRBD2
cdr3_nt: TGTGCCAGCAGAGGCGGGAGTCTATACAATGAGCAGTTCTTC
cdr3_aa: CASRGGSLYNEQFF

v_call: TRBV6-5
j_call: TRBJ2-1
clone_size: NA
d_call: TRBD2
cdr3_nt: TGTGCCAGCAGTCATAGCGGGGGGGGCTGGGATGAGCAGTTCTTC
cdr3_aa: CASSHSGGGWDEQFF

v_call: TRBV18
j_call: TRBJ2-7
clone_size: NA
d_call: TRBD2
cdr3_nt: TGTGCCAGCTCACCACTTAGCGGGAGTCTTGTCGAGCAGTACTTC
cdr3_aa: CASSPLSGSLVEQYF

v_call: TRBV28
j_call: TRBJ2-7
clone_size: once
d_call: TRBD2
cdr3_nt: TGTGCCAGCAGCCCCGGGACTAGCGGTTCCTACGAGCAGTACTTC
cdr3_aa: CASSPGTSGSYEQYF

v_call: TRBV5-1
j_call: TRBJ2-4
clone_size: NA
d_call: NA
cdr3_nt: TGCGCCAGCAGCTTGGGAGGGTTGAGGGAAAACATTCAGTACTTC
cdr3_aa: CASSLGGLRENIQYF

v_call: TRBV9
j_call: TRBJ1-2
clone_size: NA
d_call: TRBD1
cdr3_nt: TGTGCCAGCACTGGCCAGACAGGGTTTAATTATGGCTACACCTTC
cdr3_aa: CASTGQTGFNYGYTF

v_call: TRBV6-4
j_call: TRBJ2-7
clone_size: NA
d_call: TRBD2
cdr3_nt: TGTGCCAGCAGTACCTTAGCGGGGGACCCAACCTACGAGCAGTACTTC
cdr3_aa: CASSTLAGDPTYEQYF

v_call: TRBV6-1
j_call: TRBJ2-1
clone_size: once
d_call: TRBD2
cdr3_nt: TGTGCCAGCCCCCGGGGACTAGCGGGAGACAATGAGCAGTTCTTC
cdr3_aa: CASPRGLAGDNEQFF

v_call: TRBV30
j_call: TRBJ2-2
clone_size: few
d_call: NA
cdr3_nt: TGTGCCTGGAGTCTATGGAACACCGGGGAGCTGTTTTTT
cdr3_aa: CAWSLWNTGELFF

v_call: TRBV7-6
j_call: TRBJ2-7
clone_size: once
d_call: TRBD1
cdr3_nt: TGTGCCAGCAGCTTAAGTTACAGGGGAACCTACGAGCAGTACTTC
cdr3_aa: CASSLSYRGTYEQYF

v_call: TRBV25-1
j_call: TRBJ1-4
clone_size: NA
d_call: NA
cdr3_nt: TGTGCCAGCGCAACTAATGAAAAACTGTTTTTT
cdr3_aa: CASATNEKLFF

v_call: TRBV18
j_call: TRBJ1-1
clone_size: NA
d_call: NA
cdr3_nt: TGTGCCAGCTCGGTAGGGAGTAGGAATGAAGCTTTCTTT
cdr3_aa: CASSVGSRNEAFF

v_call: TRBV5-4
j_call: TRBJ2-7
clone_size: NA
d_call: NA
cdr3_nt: TGTGCCAGCAGCTTTCCGGACAGCCGCCACGAGCAGTACTTC
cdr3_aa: CASSFPDSRHEQYF

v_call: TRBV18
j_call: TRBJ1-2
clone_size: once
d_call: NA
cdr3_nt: TGTGCCAGCTCACCACCGGCAGGAGCACCCGCTAGCCCCTTTAACTATGGCTACACCTTC
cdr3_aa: CASSPPAGAPASPFNYGYTF

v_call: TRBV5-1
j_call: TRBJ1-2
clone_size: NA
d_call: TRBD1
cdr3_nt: TGCGCCAGCAGCAAGGACAGGGTTGGAGAACCCTATGGCTACACCTTC
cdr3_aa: CASSKDRVGEPYGYTF

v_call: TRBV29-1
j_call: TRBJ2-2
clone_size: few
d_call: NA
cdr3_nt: TGCAGCGTTGGGAAAACGAACACCGGGGAGCTGTTTTTT
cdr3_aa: CSVGKTNTGELFF

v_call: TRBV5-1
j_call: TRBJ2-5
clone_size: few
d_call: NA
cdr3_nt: TGCGCCAGCAGTTCGGGGATGGAGACCCAGTACTTC
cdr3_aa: CASSSGMETQYF

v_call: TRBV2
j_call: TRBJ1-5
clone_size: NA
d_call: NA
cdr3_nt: TGTGCCAGCAGTGAAATTAAGGGAGGCAATCAGCCCCAGCATTTT
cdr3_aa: CASSEIKGGNQPQHF

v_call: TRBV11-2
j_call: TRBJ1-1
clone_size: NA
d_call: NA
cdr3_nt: TGTGCCAGCAGCTTAAAGTCCGAGAGCACTGAAGCTTTCTTT
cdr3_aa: CASSLKSESTEAFF

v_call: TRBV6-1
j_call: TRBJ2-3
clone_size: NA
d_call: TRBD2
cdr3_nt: TGTGCCAGCAGTGAACCTGGGCTAGCGGGAGGATATACGCAGTATTTT
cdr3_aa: CASSEPGLAGGYTQYF

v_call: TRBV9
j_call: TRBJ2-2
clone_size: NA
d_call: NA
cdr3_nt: TGTGCCAGCAGCGTAGCAAACGATCGGTATTCCGGGGAGCTGTTTTTT
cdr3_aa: CASSVANDRYSGELFF

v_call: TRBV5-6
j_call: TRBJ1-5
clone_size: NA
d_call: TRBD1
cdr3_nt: TGTGCCAGCAGCTTAAGGACAGGGGCGCTCAATCAGCCCCAGCATTTT
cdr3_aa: CASSLRTGALNQPQHF

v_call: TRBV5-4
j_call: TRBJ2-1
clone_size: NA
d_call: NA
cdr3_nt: TGTGCCAGCAGCTTGGAGGCAGGTTCCTACAATGAGCAGTTCTTC
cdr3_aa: CASSLEAGSYNEQFF

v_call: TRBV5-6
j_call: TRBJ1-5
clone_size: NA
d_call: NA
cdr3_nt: TGTGCCAGCAGCGCGGGTTGGGGGGGCAATCAGCCCCAGCATTTT
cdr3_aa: CASSAGWGGNQPQHF

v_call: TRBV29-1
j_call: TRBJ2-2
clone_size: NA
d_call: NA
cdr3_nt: TGCAGCGTTTTAAGTCTAGCCAACACCGGGGAGCTGTTTTTT
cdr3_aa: CSVLSLANTGELFF

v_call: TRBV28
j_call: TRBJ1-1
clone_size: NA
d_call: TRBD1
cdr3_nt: TGTGCCAGCAACAACGGTCAGGGGGGTTCGGCTTTCTTT
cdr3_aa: CASNNGQGGSAFF

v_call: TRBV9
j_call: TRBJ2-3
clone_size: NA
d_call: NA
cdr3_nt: TGTGCCAGCAGCTACACAGATACGCAGTATTTT
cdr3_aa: CASSYTDTQYF

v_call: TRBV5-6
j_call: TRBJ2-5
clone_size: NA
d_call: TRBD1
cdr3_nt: TGTGCCAGCAGCTCCCTGACAGGGTTGAGAAAGACCCAGTACTTC
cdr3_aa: CASSSLTGLRKTQYF

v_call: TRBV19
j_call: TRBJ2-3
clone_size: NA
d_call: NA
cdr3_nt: TGTGCCAGTAGTATAGTAACGGGGGGCACAGATACGCAGTATTTT
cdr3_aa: CASSIVTGGTDTQYF

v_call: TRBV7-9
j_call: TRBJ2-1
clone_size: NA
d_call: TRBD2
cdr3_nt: TGTGCCAGCAGCTCCGGGGGGATCTCCTACAATGAGCAGTTCTTC
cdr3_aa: CASSSGGISYNEQFF

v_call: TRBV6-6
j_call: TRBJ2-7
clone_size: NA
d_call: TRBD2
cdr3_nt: TGTGCCAGCAGGAAGACTAGCGGGGGATACGAGCAGTACTTC
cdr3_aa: CASRKTSGGYEQYF

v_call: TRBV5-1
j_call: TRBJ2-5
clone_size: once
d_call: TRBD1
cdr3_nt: TGCGCCAGCAGCCCCGGGACAGGTGGCCAAGAGACCCAGTACTTC
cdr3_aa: CASSPGTGGQETQYF

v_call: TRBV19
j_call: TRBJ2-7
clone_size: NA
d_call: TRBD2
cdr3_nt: TGTGCCAGTAGTATTGGGTCTAGCGGTACTTACTACGAGCAGTACTTC
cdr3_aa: CASSIGSSGTYYEQYF